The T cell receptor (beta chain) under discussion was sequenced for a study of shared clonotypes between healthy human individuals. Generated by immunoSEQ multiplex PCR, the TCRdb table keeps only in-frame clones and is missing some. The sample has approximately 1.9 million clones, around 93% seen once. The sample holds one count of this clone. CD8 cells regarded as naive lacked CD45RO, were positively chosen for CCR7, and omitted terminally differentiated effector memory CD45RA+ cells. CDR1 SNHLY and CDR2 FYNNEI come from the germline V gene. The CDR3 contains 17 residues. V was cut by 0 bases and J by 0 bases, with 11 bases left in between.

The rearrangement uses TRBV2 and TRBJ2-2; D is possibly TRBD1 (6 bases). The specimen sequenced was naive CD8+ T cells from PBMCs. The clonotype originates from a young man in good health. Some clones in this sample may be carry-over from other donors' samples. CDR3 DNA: TGTGCCAGCAGTGAAGCGTGGACAGAGTCGAACACCGGGGAGCTGTTTTTT. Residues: CASSEAWTESNTGELFF.